This T cell receptor beta chain is drawn from a study of early T cells in non-severe SARS-CoV-2 infection. Study background: Sequencing was performed on bulk RNA from unsorted whole blood, leaving chains unpaired.

This clonotype was detected only a few times. Attachment of unique molecular identifiers was made to individual cDNA molecules. TCRdb analysed the 5' RACE reads with MiXCR anew, one entry per CDR3 protein. The sample includes under 50,000 distinct CDR3 sequences, about 23% seen only once; the top ten take approximately 4.4%. Germline trimming cut 6 bases from V and 6 bases from J; bases unmatched to any gene: 9. Germline-derived CDR1 and CDR2 are SQVTM and ANQGSEA. The CDR3 runs to 16 residues. This TCR came from an adult who was a healthcare worker with PCR-confirmed SARS-CoV-2 infection or an uninfected control (not recorded which). The sample in question was whole blood, obtained at baseline. The gene calls are TRBV29-1 and TRBJ2-2, with 14 bases lining up with TRBD2. CDR3 coding DNA: TGCAGCGTCCCTGGGACTAGCGGGGGCGTTGCCGGGGAGCTGTTTTTT. This sequence encodes CSVPGTSGGVAGELFF.